This entry features one TCR beta chain sequence. Per the authors' pipeline: Nucleated cell counts were estimated from reference gene primer amplification. TCRdb's copy holds only in-frame clones and misses some; the assay was immunoSEQ multiplex PCR. The DNA was the basis for D and trimming; V, J and clone size are from that table. The sample records fewer than 350,000 clones, approximately 83% being singletons. Participants had their cohort set by participant-reported clinical history. This record belongs to a study of blood T cell repertoires in COVID-19. The wider study: Some COVID-19 samples were acute and others convalescent; all came from the United States, Italy and Spain.

This CDR3 has 14 amino acids. V dropped 7 bases and J dropped 8; count of bases not matched to a gene: 8. Germline loops: CDR1 SNHLY, CDR2 FYNNEI. The chain recombines TRBV2 with TRBJ1-6, with 7 nucleotides matching TRBD1. Source material: PBMCs or T cells enriched from blood (not recorded which). The sequence came from a man aged 25 to 45 who had recovered from COVID-19. The CDR3 is CASNLQGSDSPLHF. DNA of the CDR3: TGTGCCAGCAATTTACAGGGGTCTGATTCACCCCTCCACTTT.